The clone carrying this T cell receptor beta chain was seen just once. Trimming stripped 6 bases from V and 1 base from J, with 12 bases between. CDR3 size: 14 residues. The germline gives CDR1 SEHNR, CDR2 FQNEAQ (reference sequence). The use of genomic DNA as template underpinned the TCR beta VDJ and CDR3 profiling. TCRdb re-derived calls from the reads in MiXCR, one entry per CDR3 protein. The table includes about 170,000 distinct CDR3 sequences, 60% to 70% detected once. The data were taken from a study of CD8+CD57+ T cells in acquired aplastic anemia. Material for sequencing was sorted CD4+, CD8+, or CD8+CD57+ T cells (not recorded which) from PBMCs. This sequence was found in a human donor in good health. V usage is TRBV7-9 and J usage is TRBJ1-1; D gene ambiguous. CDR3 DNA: TGTGCCAGCAGGTTCGACGGGGAGAACACTGAAGCTTTCTTT. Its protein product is CASRFDGENTEAFF.